The 17 T cell receptor beta chains reported below all come from one sample, sequenced in a study of early T cells in non-severe SARS-CoV-2 infection. From the 5' RACE reads, TCRdb called clonotypes with MiXCR, one entry per CDR3 protein. The sample lists 70,000 to 95,000 distinct CDR3 sequences; roughly 14% were seen once. The sequencing input was whole blood. The receptors here all came from an adult who was a healthcare worker with PCR-confirmed SARS-CoV-2 infection or an uninfected control (not recorded which).

This clonotype turned up a few times. J is TRBJ2-7 and V is TRBV12-3 or TRBV12-4; no clear D. Trimming stripped 5 bases from V and 7 bases from J, with 15 bases between. The CDR3 spans 13 residues. In DNA form, the CDR3 reads TGTGCCAGCAGTCAGCCAGGTAACTTGGAGCAGTACGTC. Amino acid sequence: CASSQPGNLEQYV.

The rearrangement uses TRBV12-3 or TRBV12-4 and TRBJ1-1, with TRBD1 as a possible D gene (5 bases). V dropped 8 bases and J dropped 1 base, with 17 bases sitting between them. This CDR3 contains 15 residues. The CDR3 sequence is CASRKPGGRNTEAFF. DNA of the CDR3: TGTGCCAGCCGGAAGCCTGGGGGGAGGAACACTGAAGCTTTCTTT.

This clonotype was counted only a few times. The gene calls are TRBV6-6 and TRBJ2-2; tentative D call: TRBD1 (6 bases). Trimming pared 5 bases from V and 0 bases from J, leaving 10 bases between. Germline loops: CDR1 MNHNY, CDR2 SVGAGI (reference sequence). CDR3 size: 15 residues. The DNA for the CDR3 is TGTGCCAGCAGTCAACAGGGAACGAACACCGGGGAGCTGTTTTTT. Its protein product is CASSQQGTNTGELFF.

The table lists this clonotype with a few counts. This chain links TRBV30 with TRBJ1-2; TRBD1 might be the D (5 bases). The CDR3 covers 14 residues. Germline V CDR1 and CDR2: GTSNPN, SVGIG (reference sequence). V shed 2 bases and J shed 0 bases, with 10 bases lying between them. Here the CDR3 DNA reads TGTGCCTGGAGTCCGGGACTTCCTAACTATGGCTACACCTTC. Translating gives CAWSPGLPNYGYTF. The full variable domain, with the rest looked up from reference TRBV30 and TRBJ1-2, is SQTIHQWPATLVQPVGSPLSLECTVEGTSNPNLYWYRQAAGRGLQLLFYSVGIGQISSEVPQNLSASRPQDRQFILSSKKLLLSDSGFYLCAWSPGLPNYGYTFGSGTRLTVV.

This clonotype was counted a few times. The V call is TRBV4-1, the J call TRBJ1-1, with D possibly being TRBD1 (5 bases). Per germline, CDR1 MGHRA and CDR2 YSYEKL. The CDR3 is 16 residues long. The ends were cut back, 0 bases at V and 0 bases at J, with 11 bases in the middle. In DNA form, the CDR3 reads TGCGCCAGCAGCCAAGATGTCGAAGGGGTGAACACTGAAGCTTTCTTT. This gives the protein CASSQDVEGVNTEAFF.

This clonotype was counted only a few times. The chain has TRBV4-1 and TRBJ2-5, with 11 bases matching TRBD2. The V and J ends lost 3 bases and 0 bases, in that order; junction bases with no gene match: 9. Germline V gene data show CDR1 as MGHRA and CDR2 as YSYEKL. CDR3 size: 18 residues. The CDR3 DNA follows: TGCGCCAGCAGCCATCCGGGACTAGCGGTTCAAAACCAAGAGACCCAGTACTTC. Its protein product is CASSHPGLAVQNQETQYF.

As to this clonotype: A much bigger clone sits one base away, suggesting this may be a read error. The chain links TRBV12-3 or TRBV12-4 to TRBJ1-3, with D possibly matching TRBD1 (5 bases). The CDR3 has 17 residues. In nucleotides, the CDR3 is TGTGCCAGCAGCAACCATCGGGACGCCTTCTCTGGAACCACCATATATTTT. This translates into CASSNHRDAFSGTTIYF.

The CDR3 region is CASSEMSVTEAFF. CDR3 coding DNA: TGCGCCAGCAGTGAGATGTCGGTCACTGAAGCTTTCTTT. The gene calls are TRBV10-1 and TRBJ1-1, with unresolved D. Trimming pared 2 bases from V and 4 bases from J, leaving 8 bases between. Germline loops: CDR1 WNHNN, CDR2 SYGVQD (reference sequence). The CDR3 loop spans 13 amino acids.

In the case of this clonotype: At one end, the junction sequence differs from germline, possibly due to a read error. The V call is TRBV2, the J call TRBJ2-2, with D unclear. This CDR3 comprises 16 residues. Germline V CDR1 and CDR2: SNHLY, FYNNEI. In DNA, the CDR3 is TGTGCCAGCAGTGAAGCGGTGGGGTCGAACCCCGGGGAGCTGTTTTTT. Its protein is CASSEAVGSNPGELFF.

This chain links TRBV25-1 with TRBJ2-5; D uncertain. V shed 1 base and J shed 5 bases, with 11 bases lying between them. In germline, CDR1 is MGHDK, CDR2 SYGVNS. This CDR3 is built from 14 residues. DNA for the CDR3: TGTGCCAGCAGTGAATTGACCCTCTCGGAGACCCAGTACTTC. It is translated as CASSELTLSETQYF.

In this sample, this clonotype turned up a few times. The chain uses TRBV5-6 and TRBJ2-7, with 7 bases that match TRBD2. The germline V gene has CDR1 SGHDT and CDR2 YYEEEE. The CDR3 is 15 amino acids. V trimming: 2 bases; J trimming: 1 base; junction bases outside the gene matches: 6. The CDR3 DNA reads as TGTGCCAGCAGCTTCCTTGTCGGGGGGTCCTACGAGCAGTACGTC. Its translation: CASSFLVGGSYEQYV.

CDR3: CASSLVGLYNEQFF. The CDR3 nucleotides are TGTGCCAGCAGCTTAGTGGGACTCTACAATGAGCAGTTCTTC. V usage is TRBV7-2 and J usage is TRBJ2-1; tentative D call: TRBD2 (6 bases). The CDR3 has 14 amino acids. Per germline, CDR1 SGHTA and CDR2 FQGNSA. Trimming left V 1 base short and J 3 bases short, with 7 bases between.

The rearrangement uses TRBV6-6 and TRBJ2-7; tentative D call: TRBD1 (6 bases). The CDR3 is 13 amino acids. V dropped 6 bases and J dropped 4 bases, with 13 bases sitting between them. Germline CDR1 MNHNY, CDR2 SVGAGI (reference sequence). The CDR3 loop reads CASSPGAMYEQYV. CDR3 nucleotide sequence: TGTGCCAGCAGCCCAGGGGCCATGTACGAGCAGTACGTC.

The chain couples TRBV2 to TRBJ2-2; a weak D match, TRBD2 (6 bases). The CDR3 loop spans 13 amino acids. Germline V gives CDR1 SNHLY, CDR2 FYNNEI. Trimming cost V 6 bases and J 8 bases, with 13 bases left between them. Here the CDR3 reads CASRQGTSGELFF. CDR3 DNA: TGTGCCAGCAGACAAGGGACTTCGGGGGAGCTGTTTTTT. Together with reference TRBV2 and TRBJ2-2, the CDR3 gives the full variable domain: EPEVTQTPSHQVTQMGQEVILRCVPISNHLYFYWYRQILGQKVEFLVSFYNNEISEKSEIFDDQFSVERPDGSNFTLKIRSTKLEDSAMYFCASRQGTSGELFFGEGSRLTVL.

This clonotype was seen a few times. The DNA for the CDR3 is TGTGCCAGCAGTTACGTGAGCACCGGGGAGCTGTTTTTT. It encodes CASSYVSTGELFF. The chain uses TRBV6-6 and TRBJ2-2; D is undetermined. Germline CDR1 reads MNHNY; CDR2 reads SVGAGI (reference sequence). There are 13 residues in the CDR3. The V end lost 2 bases, the J end lost 4 bases, and 5 bases lay between the germline ends.

This clonotype appeared a few times. This chain uses TRBV14 with TRBJ1-3; D is unclear. The CDR3 is 14 amino acids. The V end lost 2 bases, the J end lost 2 bases, and 7 bases lay between the germline ends. CDR1 is SGHDN, CDR2 FVKESK, per germline. CDR3 residues: CASSQLQTGNTIYF. Written as DNA, the CDR3 is TGTGCCAGCAGCCAACTACAAACTGGAAACACCATATATTTT.

This clonotype occurred a few times. V and J are TRBV10-3 and TRBJ2-3; 7 bases map to TRBD2. V lost 1 base and J lost 3; bases outside the gene matches: 10. The CDR3 totals 17 residues. Germline CDR1 and CDR2: ENHRY and SYGVKD. Written as DNA, the CDR3 is TGTGCCATCAGTGAGTTCGGCGGGGGAACCACTACAGATACGCAGTATTTT. Translated, it gives CAISEFGGGTTTDTQYF.